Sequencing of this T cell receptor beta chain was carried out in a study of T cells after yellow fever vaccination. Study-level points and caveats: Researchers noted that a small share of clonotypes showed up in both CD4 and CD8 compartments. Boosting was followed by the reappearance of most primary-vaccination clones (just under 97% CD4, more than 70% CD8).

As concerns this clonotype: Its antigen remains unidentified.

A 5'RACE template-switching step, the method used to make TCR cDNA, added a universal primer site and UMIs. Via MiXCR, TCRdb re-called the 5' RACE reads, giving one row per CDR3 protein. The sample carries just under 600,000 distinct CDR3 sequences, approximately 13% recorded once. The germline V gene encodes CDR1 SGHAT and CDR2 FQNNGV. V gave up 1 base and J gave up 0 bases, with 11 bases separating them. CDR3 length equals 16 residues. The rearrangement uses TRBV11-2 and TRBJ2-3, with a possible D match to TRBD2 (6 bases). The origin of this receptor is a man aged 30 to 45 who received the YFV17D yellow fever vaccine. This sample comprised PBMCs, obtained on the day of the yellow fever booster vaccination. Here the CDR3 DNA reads TGTGCCAGCAGCTTAGTTGGCGGGATTAGCACAGATACGCAGTATTTT. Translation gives CASSLVGGISTDTQYF. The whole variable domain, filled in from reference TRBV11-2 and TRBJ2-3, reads EAGVAQSPRYKIIEKRQSVAFWCNPISGHATLYWYQQILGQGPKLLIQFQNNGVVDDSQLPKDRFSAERLKGVDSTLKIQPAKLEDSAVYLCASSLVGGISTDTQYFGPGTRLTVL.